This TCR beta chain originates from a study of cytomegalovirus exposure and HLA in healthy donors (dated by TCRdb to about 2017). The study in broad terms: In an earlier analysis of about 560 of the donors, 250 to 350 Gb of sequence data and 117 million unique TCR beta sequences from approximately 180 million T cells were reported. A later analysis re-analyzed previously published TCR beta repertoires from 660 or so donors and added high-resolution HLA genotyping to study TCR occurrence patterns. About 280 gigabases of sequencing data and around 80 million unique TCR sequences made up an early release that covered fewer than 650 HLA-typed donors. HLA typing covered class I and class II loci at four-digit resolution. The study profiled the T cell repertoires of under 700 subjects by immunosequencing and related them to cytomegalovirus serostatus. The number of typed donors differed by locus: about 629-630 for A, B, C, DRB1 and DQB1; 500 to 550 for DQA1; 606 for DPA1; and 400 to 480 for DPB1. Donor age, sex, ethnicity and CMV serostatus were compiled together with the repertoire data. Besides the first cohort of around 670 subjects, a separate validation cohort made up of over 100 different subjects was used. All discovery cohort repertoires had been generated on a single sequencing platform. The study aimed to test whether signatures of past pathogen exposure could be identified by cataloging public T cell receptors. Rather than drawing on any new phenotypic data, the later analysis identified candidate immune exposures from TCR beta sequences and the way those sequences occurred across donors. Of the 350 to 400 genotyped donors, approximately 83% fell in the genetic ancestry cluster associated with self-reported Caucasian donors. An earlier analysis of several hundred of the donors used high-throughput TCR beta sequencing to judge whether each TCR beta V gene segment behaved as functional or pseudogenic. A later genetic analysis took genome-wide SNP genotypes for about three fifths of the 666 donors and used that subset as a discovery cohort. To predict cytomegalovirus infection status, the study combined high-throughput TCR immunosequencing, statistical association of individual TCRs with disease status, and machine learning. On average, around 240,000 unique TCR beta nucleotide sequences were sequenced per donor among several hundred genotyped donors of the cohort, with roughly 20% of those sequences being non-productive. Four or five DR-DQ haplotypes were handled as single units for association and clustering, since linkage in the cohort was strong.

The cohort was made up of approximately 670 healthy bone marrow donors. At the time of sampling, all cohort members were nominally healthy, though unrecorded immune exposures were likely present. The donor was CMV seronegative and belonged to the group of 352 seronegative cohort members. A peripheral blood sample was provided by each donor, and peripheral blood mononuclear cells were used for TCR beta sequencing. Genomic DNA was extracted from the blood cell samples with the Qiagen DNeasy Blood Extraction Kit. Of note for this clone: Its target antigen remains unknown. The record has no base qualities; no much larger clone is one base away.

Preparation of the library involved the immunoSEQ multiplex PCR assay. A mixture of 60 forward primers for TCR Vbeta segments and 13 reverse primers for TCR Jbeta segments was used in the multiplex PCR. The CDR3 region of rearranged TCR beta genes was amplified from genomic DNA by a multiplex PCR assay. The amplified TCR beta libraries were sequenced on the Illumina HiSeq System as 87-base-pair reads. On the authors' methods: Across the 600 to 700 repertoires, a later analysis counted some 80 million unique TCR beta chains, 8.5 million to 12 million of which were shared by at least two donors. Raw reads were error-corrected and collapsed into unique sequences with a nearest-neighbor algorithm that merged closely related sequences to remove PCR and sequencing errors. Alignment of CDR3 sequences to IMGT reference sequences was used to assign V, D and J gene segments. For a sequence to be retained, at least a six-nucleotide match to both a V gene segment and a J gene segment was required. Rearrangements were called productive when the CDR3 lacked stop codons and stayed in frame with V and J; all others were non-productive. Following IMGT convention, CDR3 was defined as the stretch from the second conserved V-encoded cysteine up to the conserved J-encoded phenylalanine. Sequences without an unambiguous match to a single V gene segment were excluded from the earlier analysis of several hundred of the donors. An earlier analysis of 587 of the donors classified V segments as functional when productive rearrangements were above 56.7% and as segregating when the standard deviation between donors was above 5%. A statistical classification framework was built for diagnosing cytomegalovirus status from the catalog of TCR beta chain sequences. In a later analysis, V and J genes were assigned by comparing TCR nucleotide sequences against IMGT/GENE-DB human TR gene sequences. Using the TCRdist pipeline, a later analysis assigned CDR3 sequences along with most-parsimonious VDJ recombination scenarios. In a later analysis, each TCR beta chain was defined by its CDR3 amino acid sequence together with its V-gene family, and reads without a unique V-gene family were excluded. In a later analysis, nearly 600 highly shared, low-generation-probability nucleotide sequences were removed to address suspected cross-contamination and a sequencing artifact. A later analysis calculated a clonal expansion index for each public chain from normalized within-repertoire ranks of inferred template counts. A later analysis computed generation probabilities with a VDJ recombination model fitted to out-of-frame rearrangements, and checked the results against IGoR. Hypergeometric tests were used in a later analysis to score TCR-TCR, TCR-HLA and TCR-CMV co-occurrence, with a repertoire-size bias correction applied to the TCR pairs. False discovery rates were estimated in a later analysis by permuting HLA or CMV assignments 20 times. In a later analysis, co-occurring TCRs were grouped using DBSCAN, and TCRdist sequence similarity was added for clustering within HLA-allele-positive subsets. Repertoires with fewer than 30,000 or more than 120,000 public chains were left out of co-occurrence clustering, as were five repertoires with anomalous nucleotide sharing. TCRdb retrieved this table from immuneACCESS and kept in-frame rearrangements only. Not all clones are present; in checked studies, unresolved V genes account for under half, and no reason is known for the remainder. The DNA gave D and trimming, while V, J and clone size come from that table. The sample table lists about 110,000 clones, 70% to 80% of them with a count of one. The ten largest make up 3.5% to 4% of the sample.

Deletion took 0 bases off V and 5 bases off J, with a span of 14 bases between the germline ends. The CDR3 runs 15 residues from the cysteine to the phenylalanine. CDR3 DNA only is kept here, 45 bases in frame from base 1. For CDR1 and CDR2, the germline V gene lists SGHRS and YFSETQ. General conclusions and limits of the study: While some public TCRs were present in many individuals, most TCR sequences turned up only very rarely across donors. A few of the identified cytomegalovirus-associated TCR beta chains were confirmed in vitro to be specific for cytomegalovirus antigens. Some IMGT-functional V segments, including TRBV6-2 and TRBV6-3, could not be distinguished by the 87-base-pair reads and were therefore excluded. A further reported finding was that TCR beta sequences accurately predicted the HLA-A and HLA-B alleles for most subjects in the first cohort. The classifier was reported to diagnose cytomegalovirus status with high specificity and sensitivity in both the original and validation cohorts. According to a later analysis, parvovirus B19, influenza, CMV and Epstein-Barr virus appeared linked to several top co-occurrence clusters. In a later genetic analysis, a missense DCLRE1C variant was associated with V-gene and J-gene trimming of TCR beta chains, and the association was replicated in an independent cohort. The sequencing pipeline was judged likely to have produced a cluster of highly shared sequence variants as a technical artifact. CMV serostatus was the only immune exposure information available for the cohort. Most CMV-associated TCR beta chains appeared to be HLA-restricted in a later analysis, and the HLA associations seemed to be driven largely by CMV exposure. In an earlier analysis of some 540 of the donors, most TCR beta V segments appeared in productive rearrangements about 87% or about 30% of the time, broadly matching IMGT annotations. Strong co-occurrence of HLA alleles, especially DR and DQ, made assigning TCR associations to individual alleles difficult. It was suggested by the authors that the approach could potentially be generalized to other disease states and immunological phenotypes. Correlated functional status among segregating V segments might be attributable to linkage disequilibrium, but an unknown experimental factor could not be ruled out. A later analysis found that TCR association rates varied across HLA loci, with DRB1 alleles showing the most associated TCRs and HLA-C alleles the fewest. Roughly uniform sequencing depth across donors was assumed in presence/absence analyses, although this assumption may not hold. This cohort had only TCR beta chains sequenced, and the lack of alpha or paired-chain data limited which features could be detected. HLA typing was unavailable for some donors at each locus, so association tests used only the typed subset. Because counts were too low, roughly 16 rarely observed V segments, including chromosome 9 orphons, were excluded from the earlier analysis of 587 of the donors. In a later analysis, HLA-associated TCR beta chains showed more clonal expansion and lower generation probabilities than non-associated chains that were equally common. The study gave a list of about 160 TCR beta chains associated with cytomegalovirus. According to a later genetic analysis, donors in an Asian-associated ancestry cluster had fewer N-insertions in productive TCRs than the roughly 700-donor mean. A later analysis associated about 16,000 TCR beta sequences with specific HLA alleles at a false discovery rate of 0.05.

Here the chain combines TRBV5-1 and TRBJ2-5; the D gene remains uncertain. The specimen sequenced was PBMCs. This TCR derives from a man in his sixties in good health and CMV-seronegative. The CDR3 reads CASSLVGSVRETQYF. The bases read TGCGCCAGCAGCTTGGTCGGGTCAGTGCGGGAGACCCAGTACTTC.